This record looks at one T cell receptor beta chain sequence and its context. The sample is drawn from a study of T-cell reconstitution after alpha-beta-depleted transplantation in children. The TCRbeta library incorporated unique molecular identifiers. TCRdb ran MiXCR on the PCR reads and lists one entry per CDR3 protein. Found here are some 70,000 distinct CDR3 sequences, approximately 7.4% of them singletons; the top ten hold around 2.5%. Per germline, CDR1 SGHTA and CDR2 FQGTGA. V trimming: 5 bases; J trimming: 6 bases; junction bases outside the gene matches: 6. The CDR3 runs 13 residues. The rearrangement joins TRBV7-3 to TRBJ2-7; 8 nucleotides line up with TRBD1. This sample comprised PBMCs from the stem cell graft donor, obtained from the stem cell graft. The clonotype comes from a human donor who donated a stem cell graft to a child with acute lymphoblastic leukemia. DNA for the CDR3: TGTGCCAGCAGCGTCGACAGGGGTCGCGAGCAGTACTTC. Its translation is CASSVDRGREQYF.